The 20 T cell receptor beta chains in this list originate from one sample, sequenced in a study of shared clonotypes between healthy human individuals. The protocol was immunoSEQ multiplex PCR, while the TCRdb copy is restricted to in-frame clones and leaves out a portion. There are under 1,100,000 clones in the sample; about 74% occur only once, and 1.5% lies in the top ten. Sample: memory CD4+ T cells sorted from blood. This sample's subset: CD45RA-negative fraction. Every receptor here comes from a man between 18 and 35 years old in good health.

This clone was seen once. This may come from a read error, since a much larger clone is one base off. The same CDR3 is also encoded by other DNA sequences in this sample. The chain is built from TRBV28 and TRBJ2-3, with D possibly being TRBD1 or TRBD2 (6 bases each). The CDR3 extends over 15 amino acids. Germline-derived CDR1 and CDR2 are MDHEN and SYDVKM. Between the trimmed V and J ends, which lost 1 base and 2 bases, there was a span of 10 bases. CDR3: CASSLLSGATDTQYF. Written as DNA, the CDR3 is TGTGCCAGCAGTTTATTATCGGGGGCCACAGATACGCAGTATTTT.

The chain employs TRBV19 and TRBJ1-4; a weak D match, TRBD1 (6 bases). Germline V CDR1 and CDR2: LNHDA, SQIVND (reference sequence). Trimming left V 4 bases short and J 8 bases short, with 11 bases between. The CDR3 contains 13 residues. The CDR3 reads CASSTGAGEKLFF. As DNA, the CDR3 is TGTGCCAGTAGTACGGGGGCCGGGGAAAAACTGTTTTTT.

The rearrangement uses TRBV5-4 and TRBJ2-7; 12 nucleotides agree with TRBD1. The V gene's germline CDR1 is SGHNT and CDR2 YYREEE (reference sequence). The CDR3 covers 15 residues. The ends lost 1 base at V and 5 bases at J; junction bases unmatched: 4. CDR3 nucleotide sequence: TGTGCCAGCAGCTTGCCGGGACAGGGGGCCCACGAGCAGTACTTC. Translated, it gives CASSLPGQGAHEQYF. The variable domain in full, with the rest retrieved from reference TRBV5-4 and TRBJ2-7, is ETGVTQSPTHLIKTRGQQVTLRCSSQSGHNTVSWYQQALGQGPQFIFQYYREEENGRGNFPPRFSGLQFPNYSSELNVNALELDDSALYLCASSLPGQGAHEQYFGPGTRLTVT.

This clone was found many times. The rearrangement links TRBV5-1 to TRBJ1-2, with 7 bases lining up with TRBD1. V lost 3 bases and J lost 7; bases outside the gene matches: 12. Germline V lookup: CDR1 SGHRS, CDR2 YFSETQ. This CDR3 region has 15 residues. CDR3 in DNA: TGCGCCAGCAGCTCCCTGTCGCAGGGGGTAGGTGGCTACACCTTC. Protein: CASSSLSQGVGGYTF.

CDR3 amino acids: CSVVAGDNQPQHF. For the CDR3, the DNA is TGCAGCGTTGTGGCCGGGGACAATCAGCCCCAGCATTTT. The chain has TRBV29-1 and TRBJ1-5; D gene unclear. The germline V gene has CDR1 SQVTM and CDR2 ANQGSEA. Between the trimmed V and J ends, which lost 4 bases and 3 bases, there was a span of 10 bases. This CDR3 comprises 13 residues. Combining the CDR3 with reference TRBV29-1 and TRBJ1-5 gives the whole variable domain SAVISQKPSRDICQRGTSLTIQCQVDSQVTMMFWYRQQPGQSLTLIATANQGSEATYESGFVIDKFPISRPNLTFSTLTVSNMSPEDSSIYLCSVVAGDNQPQHFGDGTRLSIL.

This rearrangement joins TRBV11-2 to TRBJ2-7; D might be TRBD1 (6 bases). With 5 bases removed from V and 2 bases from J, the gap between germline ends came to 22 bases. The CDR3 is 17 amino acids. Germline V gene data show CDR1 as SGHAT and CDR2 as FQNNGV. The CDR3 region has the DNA TGTGCCAGCAGCCGCCGGCCCCTCCGGGACACCCCCTACGAGCAGTACTTC. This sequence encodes CASSRRPLRDTPYEQYF.

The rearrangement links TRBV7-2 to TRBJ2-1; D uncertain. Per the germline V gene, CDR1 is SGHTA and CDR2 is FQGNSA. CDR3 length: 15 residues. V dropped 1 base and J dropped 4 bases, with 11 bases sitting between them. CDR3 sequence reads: CASSLVPTSYNEQFF. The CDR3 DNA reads TGTGCCAGCAGCTTAGTGCCTACGAGTTACAATGAGCAGTTCTTC.

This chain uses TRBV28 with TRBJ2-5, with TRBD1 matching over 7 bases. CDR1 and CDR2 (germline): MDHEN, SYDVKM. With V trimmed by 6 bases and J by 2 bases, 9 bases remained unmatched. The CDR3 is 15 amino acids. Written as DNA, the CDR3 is TGTGCCAGCAGCGACAGGGACATCTTTCAAGAGACCCAGTACTTC. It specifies CASSDRDIFQETQYF. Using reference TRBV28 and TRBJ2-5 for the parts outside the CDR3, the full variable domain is DVKVTQSSRYLVKRTGEKVFLECVQDMDHENMFWYRQDPGLGLRLIYFSYDVKMKEKGDIPEGYSVSREKKERFSLILESASTNQTSMYLCASSDRDIFQETQYFGPGTRLLVL.

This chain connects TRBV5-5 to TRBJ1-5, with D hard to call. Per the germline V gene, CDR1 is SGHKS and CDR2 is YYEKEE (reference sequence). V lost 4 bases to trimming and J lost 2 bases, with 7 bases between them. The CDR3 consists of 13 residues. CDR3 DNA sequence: TGTGCCAGCAGCGCCCAGGGCAATCAGCCCCAGCATTTT. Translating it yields CASSAQGNQPQHF.

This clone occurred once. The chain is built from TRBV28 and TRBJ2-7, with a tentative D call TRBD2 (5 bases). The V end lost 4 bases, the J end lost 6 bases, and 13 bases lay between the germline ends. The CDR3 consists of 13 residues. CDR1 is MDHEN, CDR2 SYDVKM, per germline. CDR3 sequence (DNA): TGTGCCAGCAGTTCGAGGGTCCCGGGCGAGCAGTACTTC. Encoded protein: CASSSRVPGEQYF. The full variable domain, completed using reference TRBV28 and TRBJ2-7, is DVKVTQSSRYLVKRTGEKVFLECVQDMDHENMFWYRQDPGLGLRLIYFSYDVKMKEKGDIPEGYSVSREKKERFSLILESASTNQTSMYLCASSSRVPGEQYFGPGTRLTVT.

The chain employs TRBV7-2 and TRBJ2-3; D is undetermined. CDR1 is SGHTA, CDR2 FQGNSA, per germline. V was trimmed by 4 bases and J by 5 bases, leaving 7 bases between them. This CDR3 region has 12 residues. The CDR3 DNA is TGTGCCAGCAGCTATAGAATAGATACGCAGTATTTT. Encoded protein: CASSYRIDTQYF.

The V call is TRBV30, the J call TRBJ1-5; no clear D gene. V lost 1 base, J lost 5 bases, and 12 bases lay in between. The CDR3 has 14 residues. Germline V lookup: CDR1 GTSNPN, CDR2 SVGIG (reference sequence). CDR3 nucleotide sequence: TGTGCCTGGAGTGGTGGCGCCGCTGATCAGCCCCAGCATTTT. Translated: CAWSGGAADQPQHF.

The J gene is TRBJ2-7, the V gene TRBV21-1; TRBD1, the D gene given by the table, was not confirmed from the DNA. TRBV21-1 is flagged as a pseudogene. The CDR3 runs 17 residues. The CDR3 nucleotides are TGTGCCAGCAGCAAAGGTCGGGGACAGCGGATTCGCTACGAGCAGTACTTC. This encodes CASSKGRGQRIRYEQYF.

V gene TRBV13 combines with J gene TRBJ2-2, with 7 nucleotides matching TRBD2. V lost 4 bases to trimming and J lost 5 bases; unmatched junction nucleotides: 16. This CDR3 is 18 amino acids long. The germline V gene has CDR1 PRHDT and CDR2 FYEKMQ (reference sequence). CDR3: CASSSGLWTSLNTGELFF. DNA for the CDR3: TGTGCCAGCAGCTCCGGGCTATGGACTAGTTTGAATACCGGGGAGCTGTTTTTT.

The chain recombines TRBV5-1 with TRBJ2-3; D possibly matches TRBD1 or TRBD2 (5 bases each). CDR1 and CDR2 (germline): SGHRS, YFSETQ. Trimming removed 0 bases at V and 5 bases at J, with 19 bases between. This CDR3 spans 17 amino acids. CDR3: CASSLGTGTPERDTQYF. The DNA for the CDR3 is TGCGCCAGCAGCTTGGGAACCGGGACCCCAGAACGAGATACGCAGTATTTT.

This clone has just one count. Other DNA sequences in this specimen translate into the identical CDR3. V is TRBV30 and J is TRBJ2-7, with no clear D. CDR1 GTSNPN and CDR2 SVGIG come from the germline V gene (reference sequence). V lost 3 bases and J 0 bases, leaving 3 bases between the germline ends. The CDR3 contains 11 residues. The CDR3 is CAWSSSYEQYF. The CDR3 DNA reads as TGTGCCTGGAGCTCCTCCTACGAGCAGTACTTC.

CDR3 protein: CASSSVREGETQYF. The CDR3 DNA sequence: TGCGCCAGCAGTTCCGTACGGGAGGGAGAGACCCAGTACTTC. This chain connects TRBV5-1 to TRBJ2-5; 8 bases line up with TRBD2. The CDR3 is 14 amino acids. Germline V gene sequence: CDR1 SGHRS, CDR2 YFSETQ. Trimming took 5 bases from V and 4 from J; bases not matched to a gene: 7. The entire variable domain, with the rest obtained from reference TRBV5-1 and TRBJ2-5, is as follows: KAGVTQTPRYLIKTRGQQVTLSCSPISGHRSVSWYQQTPGQGLQFLFEYFSETQRNKGNFPGRFSGRQFSNSRSEMNVSTLELGDSALYLCASSSVREGETQYFGPGTRLLVL.

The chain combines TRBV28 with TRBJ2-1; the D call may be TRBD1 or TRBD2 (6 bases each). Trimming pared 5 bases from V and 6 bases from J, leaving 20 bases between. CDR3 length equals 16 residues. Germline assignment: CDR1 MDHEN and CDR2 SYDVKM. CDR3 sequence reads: CASSGGGALGLNEQFF. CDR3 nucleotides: TGTGCCAGCAGTGGGGGCGGGGCCCTAGGGCTCAATGAGCAGTTCTTC.

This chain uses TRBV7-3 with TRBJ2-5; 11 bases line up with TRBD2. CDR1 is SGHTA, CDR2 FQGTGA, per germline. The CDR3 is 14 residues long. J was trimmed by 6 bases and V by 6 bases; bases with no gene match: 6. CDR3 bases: TGTGCCAGCAGTAGCGGGGGGGCTAGTAAGACCCAGTACTTC. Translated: CASSSGGASKTQYF.

The CDR3 DNA follows: TGTGCCAGCAGCTTAGACAGGGGGGAGACCCAGTACTTC. Translating gives CASSLDRGETQYF. The rearrangement joins TRBV7-9 to TRBJ2-5, with 8 bases matching TRBD1. CDR1 and CDR2 (germline): SEHNR, FQNEAQ (reference sequence). V was pared by 1 base and J by 5 bases, with 0 bases of the junction left unmatched. The length of the CDR3 is 13 residues.